Below, 27 T cell receptor beta chains from the same sample are listed, as sequenced in a study of cytomegalovirus exposure and HLA in healthy donors (dated by TCRdb to the late 2010s). Library method: the immunoSEQ multiplex PCR assay. For the multiplex PCR, a mixture combining 60 forward primers for TCR Vbeta segments and 13 reverse primers for TCR Jbeta segments was used. Entries here come from immuneACCESS through TCRdb and include only in-frame sequences with V and J called. Some clones fail to appear in such tables; in the studies checked, an unresolved V gene covers under half of the shortfall, and the cause of the remainder is unknown. The sample table holds more than 110,000 clones, of which under 80% were seen once. The ten largest clones represent roughly 3% of the sample. The specimen sequenced was PBMCs. These receptors were taken from a male donor in good health and CMV-seronegative.

This clone came up once. Other DNA variants within this sample encode the same CDR3. The chain joins TRBV5-1 to TRBJ1-1, with 8 positions matching TRBD1. The CDR3 has 14 residues. The J segment lost 4 bases and the V segment lost 4 bases, leaving 6 bases of the junction unmatched. The germline CDR1 and CDR2 sequences are SGHRS and YFSETQ. This chain's CDR3 is CASSLDRDGTEAFF. CDR3 sequence (DNA): TGCGCCAGCAGCCTGGACAGGGACGGCACTGAAGCTTTCTTT.

This clone was detected only once. The genes are TRBV30 and TRBJ2-5; 9 bases are shared with TRBD2. Germline loops: CDR1 GTSNPN, CDR2 SVGIG (reference sequence). V lost 7 bases to trimming and J lost 6 bases; unmatched junction nucleotides: 9. The CDR3 has 13 amino acids. The CDR3 DNA reads TGTGCCTCTAACCTCGCGGGGGGGAAGACCCAGTACTTC. Its protein is CASNLAGGKTQYF.

The V and J genes are TRBV5-1 and TRBJ2-3, with 9 positions matching TRBD2. With V trimmed by 0 bases and J by 4 bases, 6 bases remained unmatched. Per germline, CDR1 SGHRS and CDR2 YFSETQ. The CDR3 consists of 16 residues. The CDR3 region has the DNA TGCGCCAGCAGCTTGGAGGCGGGGGGGCCAGCAGATACGCAGTATTTT. Residues: CASSLEAGGPADTQYF.

CDR3 amino acids: CASSFDSMKQFF. The CDR3 coding sequence is TGTGCCAGCAGCTTCGACTCAATGAAGCAGTTCTTC. The gene calls are TRBV7-9 and TRBJ2-1; D is ambiguous. The CDR3 totals 12 residues. CDR1 is SEHNR, CDR2 FQNEAQ, per germline (reference sequence). With 3 bases removed from V and 11 bases from J, the gap between germline ends came to 11 bases.

V is TRBV27 and J is TRBJ1-5; 7 nucleotides match TRBD1. The trim removed 6 bases at V and 2 bases at J, leaving 4 bases unmatched. The CDR3 spans 14 residues. The germline V gene encodes CDR1 MNHEY and CDR2 SMNVEV (reference sequence). In DNA form, the CDR3 reads TGTGCCAGCAGCCCCGGGACAGGCAATCAGCCCCAGCATTTT. Translated: CASSPGTGNQPQHF.

This clone was counted only a few times. The V call is TRBV5-1, the J call TRBJ1-1, with a possible D match to TRBD1 (6 bases). V gave up 6 bases and J gave up 0 bases, with 12 bases separating them. Germline V gene lookup returns CDR1 SGHRS and CDR2 YFSETQ. The CDR3 consists of 14 residues. The chain's CDR3 is CASTIQGLNTEAFF. The CDR3 DNA is TGCGCCAGCACTATCCAGGGGCTGAACACTGAAGCTTTCTTT.

This clone was picked up one time. V is TRBV6-5 and J is TRBJ1-2; D gene ambiguous. Germline CDR1 is MNHEY and CDR2 is SVGAGI. The CDR3 sequence is 14 residues long. Trimming left V 5 bases short and J 8 bases short, with 18 bases between. CDR3 sequence: CASSPPSASLGYTF. CDR3 DNA: TGTGCCAGCAGTCCCCCATCCGCGTCGCTGGGCTACACCTTC.

The rearrangement uses TRBV13 and TRBJ2-1; 10 bases are shared with TRBD2. In germline, CDR1 is PRHDT, CDR2 FYEKMQ (reference sequence). V gave up 2 bases and J gave up 6 bases; unmatched junction bases: 7. The CDR3 loop spans 16 amino acids. The CDR3 is CASSLLRLAGVNEQFF. For the CDR3, the DNA is TGTGCCAGCAGCTTATTACGGCTAGCGGGAGTCAATGAGCAGTTCTTC. The variable domain in full, completed from reference TRBV13 and TRBJ2-1, reads AAGVIQSPRHLIKEKRETATLKCYPIPRHDTVYWYQQGPGQDPQFLISFYEKMQSDKGSIPDRFSAQQFSDYHSELNMSSLELGDSALYFCASSLLRLAGVNEQFFGPGTRLTVL.

Only one count was recorded for this clone. The chain combines TRBV9 with TRBJ2-5; D is unclear. CDR1 and CDR2 from the germline V gene are SGDLS and YYNGEE. The CDR3 totals 15 residues. The V end was cut by 3 bases, the J end by 1 base, with 13 bases between. In nucleotides, the CDR3 is TGTGCCAGCAGCGCGATTGCGACTTTCCAAGAGACCCAGTACTTC. This codes for CASSAIATFQETQYF.

V and J are TRBV5-1 and TRBJ2-7; D may be TRBD2 (6 bases). Trimming left V 3 bases short and J 0 bases short, with 13 bases between. The length of the CDR3 is 15 residues. Germline CDR1 and CDR2: SGHRS and YFSETQ. CDR3 amino acids: CASSSGLGLSYEQYF. The CDR3 nucleotides read TGCGCCAGCAGCTCGGGACTTGGCCTCTCCTACGAGCAGTACTTC.

The CDR3 sequence is CASSVDPAEKLFF. Written as DNA, the CDR3 is TGTGCCAGCAGCGTAGATCCAGCGGAAAAACTGTTTTTT. This sequence joins TRBV9 and TRBJ1-4; no reliable D call. This CDR3 spans 13 amino acids. Per the germline V gene, CDR1 is SGDLS and CDR2 is YYNGEE. Trimming took off 0 bases at V and 8 bases at J, with 8 bases between the two ends.

V and J are TRBV11-2 and TRBJ1-1; D is unclear. The CDR3 is 14 amino acids. V shed 0 bases and J shed 11 bases, with 16 bases lying between them. Looked up from germline, CDR1 is SGHAT and CDR2 is FQNNGV. DNA for the CDR3: TGTGCCAGCAGCTTAGAAAATACGGGTCTCTGGGCTTTCTTT. This codes for CASSLENTGLWAFF.

This chain uses TRBV5-1 with TRBJ2-5; a possible D gene is TRBD1 (6 bases). Between the trimmed V and J ends, which lost 3 bases and 5 bases, there was a span of 23 bases. There are 17 residues in the CDR3. Germline V gene lookup returns CDR1 SGHRS and CDR2 YFSETQ. The CDR3 reads CASSWGGQWVPRETQYF. CDR3 coding DNA: TGCGCCAGCAGCTGGGGTGGACAGTGGGTCCCTAGGGAGACCCAGTACTTC.

In this sample, this clone turned up once. The rearrangement uses TRBV4-2 and TRBJ1-1, with a tentative D call TRBD1 (6 bases). Germline V gene data show CDR1 as LGHNA and CDR2 as YNFKEQ. The CDR3 is 14 amino acids. V was pared by 1 base and J by 5 bases, with 11 bases between. CDR3 nucleotides: TGTGCCAGCAGCCAAGCAGAACAGGGAACTGAAGCTTTCTTT. Its protein is CASSQAEQGTEAFF.

The rearrangement joins TRBV27 to TRBJ2-1, with a tentative D call TRBD2 (5 bases). In germline, CDR1 is MNHEY, CDR2 SMNVEV (reference sequence). The V gene lost 2 bases and the J gene lost 4 bases, with 15 bases spanning the gap. CDR3 size: 16 residues. CDR3 sequence: CASSLRRRTHYNEQFF. The CDR3 bases are TGTGCCAGCAGTTTAAGAAGGAGGACCCATTACAATGAGCAGTTCTTC.

V is TRBV5-1 and J is TRBJ2-7; D is perhaps TRBD1 (7 bases). The V end was cut by 4 bases, the J end by 5 bases, with 25 bases between. The CDR3 covers 17 residues. The V gene's germline CDR1 is SGHRS and CDR2 YFSETQ. The CDR3 protein is CASSPDYGDSGQDEQYF. The CDR3 coding sequence is TGCGCCAGCAGCCCCGATTATGGGGACAGCGGGCAGGACGAGCAGTACTTC.

The V call is TRBV6-1, the J call TRBJ1-1; 8 nucleotides agree with TRBD1. V was clipped by 0 bases and J by 7 bases; unmatched bases: 10. CDR1 is MNHNS and CDR2 is SASEGT in the germline V gene. This CDR3 has 16 amino acids. The CDR3: CASSEATAGGAVEAFF. The CDR3 DNA follows: TGTGCCAGCAGTGAAGCGACGGCAGGGGGCGCGGTTGAAGCTTTCTTT.

CDR3 in amino acids: CASSQDGVGDLNTEAFF. As DNA, the CDR3 is TGTGCCAGCAGCCAAGATGGGGTCGGGGATCTGAACACTGAAGCTTTCTTT. The chain combines TRBV4-2 with TRBJ1-1, with D unclear. CDR1 LGHNA and CDR2 YNFKEQ come from the germline V gene. V was pared by 0 bases and J by 0 bases, with 14 bases between. This CDR3 contains 17 residues.

This chain joins TRBV7-3 and TRBJ2-3; 16 nucleotides match TRBD2. This CDR3 has 16 residues. V lost 3 bases to trimming and J lost 7 bases; unmatched junction nucleotides: 4. Per the germline V gene, CDR1 is SGHTA and CDR2 is FQGTGA. CDR3 in amino acids: CASSLGTSGGANTQYF. In DNA, the CDR3 is TGTGCCAGCAGCTTGGGGACTAGCGGGGGGGCGAATACGCAGTATTTT.

This chain joins TRBV7-6 and TRBJ1-3; D may be TRBD1 (5 bases). Germline loops: CDR1 SGHVS, CDR2 FNYEAQ. Trimming removed 5 bases at V and 0 bases at J, with 14 bases between. The CDR3 has 16 residues. The CDR3 sequence: CASSRVGEDSGNTIYF. The CDR3 DNA sequence: TGTGCCAGCAGCCGAGTGGGGGAGGACTCTGGAAACACCATATATTTT.

The chain has TRBV14 and TRBJ2-7, with 8 nucleotides matching TRBD2. From germline, CDR1 is SGHDN and CDR2 FVKESK. The CDR3 runs to 17 residues. The V segment lost 2 bases and the J segment 1 base; nucleotides outside the gene matches: 10. The CDR3 spells CASSQRSSGLGSYEQYF. In DNA, the CDR3 is TGTGCCAGCAGCCAAAGGTCTAGCGGGTTGGGTTCCTACGAGCAGTACTTC.

This clone was seen just once. The rearrangement links TRBV15 to TRBJ1-1, with a weak D call TRBD1 (6 bases). Germline V lookup: CDR1 LNHNV, CDR2 YYDKDF (reference sequence). The CDR3 length is 17 residues. V was shortened by 0 bases and J by 0 bases, with 14 bases between the two germline ends. The CDR3 is CATSRDRGARLNTEAFF. As DNA, the CDR3 is TGTGCCACCAGCAGAGATCGGGGGGCTCGCTTGAACACTGAAGCTTTCTTT. Filled out from reference TRBV15 and TRBJ1-1, the complete variable domain reads DAMVIQNPRYQVTQFGKPVTLSCSQTLNHNVMYWYQQKSSQAPKLLFHYYDKDFNNEADTPDNFQSRRPNTSFCFLDIRSPGLGDTAMYLCATSRDRGARLNTEAFFGQGTRLTVV.

The rearrangement joins TRBV7-9 to TRBJ2-2, with 13 nucleotides matching TRBD2. This CDR3 region has 17 residues. With 5 bases clipped from V and 1 base from J, the junction kept 4 bases outside the gene matches. Per the germline V gene, CDR1 is SEHNR and CDR2 is FQNEAQ (reference sequence). The CDR3 DNA reads as TGTGCCAGCAGCCTCGGGACTAGCGGGATGAACACCGGGGAGCTGTTTTTT. Translation gives CASSLGTSGMNTGELFF.

This clone appeared a few times. The chain employs TRBV2 and TRBJ2-3, with D perhaps TRBD2 (5 bases). The CDR3 sequence is 14 residues long. Deletions cut 2 bases from V and 2 bases from J, with 8 bases between. Germline assignment: CDR1 SNHLY and CDR2 FYNNEI. CDR3 sequence (DNA): TGTGCCAGCAGTGAATCCGGGATCACAGATACGCAGTATTTT. Amino acids: CASSESGITDTQYF.

V and J are TRBV6-1 and TRBJ2-1; 12 bases are a match to TRBD2. The CDR3 runs 16 residues. Unmatched junction bases numbered 3, after V lost 3 bases and J lost 3 bases. Germline V gene sequence: CDR1 MNHNS, CDR2 SASEGT. CDR3: CASSEASGGGYNEQFF. CDR3 coding DNA: TGTGCCAGCAGTGAGGCTAGCGGGGGGGGCTACAATGAGCAGTTCTTC.

V and J are TRBV15 and TRBJ1-5, with 7 nucleotides matching TRBD1. V was pared by 1 base and J by 3 bases, with 15 bases of the junction left unmatched. Germline V CDR1 and CDR2: LNHNV, YYDKDF (reference sequence). The CDR3 runs to 19 residues. Written as DNA, the CDR3 is TGTGCCACCAGCAGAGCCCATCCACCGGGACAGCATCCCAATCAGCCCCAGCATTTT. This sequence encodes CATSRAHPPGQHPNQPQHF.

This chain connects TRBV29-1 to TRBJ1-1, with D uncertain. Germline V lookup: CDR1 SQVTM, CDR2 ANQGSEA. The CDR3 is 13 residues long. V lost 4 bases and J lost 0, with 9 bases in between. For the CDR3, the DNA is TGCAGCGTTGCACTATTTATGAACACTGAAGCTTTCTTT. It specifies CSVALFMNTEAFF.